This TCR beta chain was retrieved from a study of CD8 T cells in ankylosing spondylitis. This clonotype was found many times. CDR3 size: 14 residues. The V and J ends lost 3 bases and 4 bases respectively, with 11 bases between them. Germline values: CDR1 SGDLS, CDR2 YYNGEE. TCRdb redid the calling of the 5' RACE reads with MiXCR, one entry per CDR3 protein. The data contain about 25,000 distinct CDR3 sequences, 2% to 3% of them singletons. The sample taken for sequencing was blood, either unsorted or a sorted T cell fraction (not recorded which). V gene TRBV9 combines with J gene TRBJ2-1; TRBD1 or TRBD2 may be the D gene (6 bases each). The clonotype was recovered from a female donor with ankylosing spondylitis or in good health (not recorded which). The CDR3 nucleotides read TGTGCCAGCAGCGAGGGGGGTCAATACAATGAGCAGTTCTTC. As protein: CASSEGGQYNEQFF.